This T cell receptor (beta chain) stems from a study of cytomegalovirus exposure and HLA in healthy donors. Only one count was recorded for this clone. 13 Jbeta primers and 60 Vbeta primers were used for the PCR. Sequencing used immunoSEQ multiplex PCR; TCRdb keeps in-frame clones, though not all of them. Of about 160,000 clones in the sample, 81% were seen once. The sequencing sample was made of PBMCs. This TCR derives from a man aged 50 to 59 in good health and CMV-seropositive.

The CDR3 DNA reads TGTGCCAGCAGTTATGAGGGGGCACTGAACACTGAAGCTTTCTTT. Translated, it gives CASSYEGALNTEAFF. The gene calls are TRBV6-5 and TRBJ1-1; the match to TRBD1 covers 7 bases. In germline, CDR1 is MNHEY, CDR2 SVGAGI. The CDR3 runs 15 residues. V lost 3 bases and J lost 0; bases outside the gene matches: 4.